The rows below give T cell receptor beta chains drawn from one sample of a study of T cell responses to AZD1222 COVID-19 vaccine. The protocol was immunoSEQ multiplex PCR, while the TCRdb copy is restricted to in-frame clones and leaves out a portion. The repertoire has about 140,000 clones, roughly nine tenths of them found once; the top ten carry approximately 4.3%. Sequenced here: peripheral blood, sampled 28 days after the second AZD1222 dose. Every receptor here comes from an adult who received the AZD1222 COVID-19 vaccine. CDR3s include the opening cysteine and the closing phenylalanine or tryptophan. Each record gives: D gene, V gene, J gene, clone size, CDR3 protein, CDR3 DNA. A D gene is named only where the DNA matches it firmly. Not every row has a clone size; where given, it reads once, few, many or a size class.

d_gene: TRBD2
v_gene: TRBV24-1
j_gene: TRBJ2-5
abundance: -
CDR3aa: CATSDTSSGGEETQYF
CDR3nt: TGTGCCACCAGTGACACAAGCAGCGGGGGGGAAGAGACCCAGTACTTC

d_gene: -
v_gene: TRBV15
j_gene: TRBJ1-6
abundance: -
CDR3aa: CATTRTPYNSPLHF
CDR3nt: TGTGCCACGACCCGGACCCCTTATAATTCACCCCTCCACTTT

d_gene: -
v_gene: TRBV19
j_gene: TRBJ2-4
abundance: -
CDR3aa: CASSIGGLSKNIQYF
CDR3nt: TGTGCCAGTAGTATCGGGGGACTTTCCAAAAACATTCAGTACTTC

d_gene: TRBD1
v_gene: TRBV12-3/TRBV12-4
j_gene: TRBJ1-1
abundance: -
CDR3aa: CASIGRGHTEAFF
CDR3nt: TGTGCCAGCATCGGCAGGGGGCACACTGAAGCTTTCTTT

d_gene: -
v_gene: TRBV11-3
j_gene: TRBJ2-2
abundance: -
CDR3aa: CASSTRDDYSDTGELFF
CDR3nt: TGTGCCAGCAGCACCCGGGACGACTATTCGGACACCGGGGAGCTGTTTTTT

d_gene: -
v_gene: TRBV2
j_gene: TRBJ1-5
abundance: -
CDR3aa: CASSPVLEPQHF
CDR3nt: TGTGCCAGCAGTCCGGTCTTGGAGCCCCAGCATTTT

d_gene: TRBD1
v_gene: TRBV28
j_gene: TRBJ2-4
abundance: -
CDR3aa: CASRYPGQGRIQYF
CDR3nt: TGTGCCAGCAGATACCCCGGACAGGGAAGGATTCAGTACTTC

d_gene: -
v_gene: TRBV5-1
j_gene: TRBJ2-2
abundance: -
CDR3aa: CASSLVPADNTGELFF
CDR3nt: TGCGCCAGCAGCTTGGTCCCAGCGGACAACACCGGGGAGCTGTTTTTT

d_gene: TRBD2
v_gene: TRBV28
j_gene: TRBJ2-7
abundance: -
CDR3aa: CASSSTSGMVWDEQYF
CDR3nt: TGTGCCAGCAGTTCGACTAGCGGGATGGTATGGGACGAGCAGTACTTC

d_gene: -
v_gene: TRBV4-2
j_gene: TRBJ2-7
abundance: -
CDR3aa: CASSQGGISYEQYF
CDR3nt: TGTGCCAGCAGCCAAGGGGGGATCTCCTACGAGCAGTACTTC

d_gene: -
v_gene: TRBV19
j_gene: TRBJ1-5
abundance: -
CDR3aa: CASSPLVGQPQHF
CDR3nt: TGTGCCAGTAGTCCGCTAGTCGGTCAGCCCCAGCATTTT

d_gene: -
v_gene: TRBV4-3
j_gene: TRBJ1-1
abundance: -
CDR3aa: CASSQVEDSEAFF
CDR3nt: TGCGCCAGCAGCCAAGTTGAAGACAGCGAAGCTTTCTTT

d_gene: -
v_gene: TRBV5-4
j_gene: TRBJ2-3
abundance: -
CDR3aa: CASSLGAYVSTDTQYF
CDR3nt: TGTGCCAGCAGCCTCGGGGCTTATGTTAGCACAGATACGCAGTATTTT

d_gene: -
v_gene: TRBV29-1
j_gene: TRBJ1-1
abundance: few
CDR3aa: CSAWTAMNTEAFF
CDR3nt: TGCAGCGCTTGGACGGCCATGAACACTGAAGCTTTCTTT

d_gene: -
v_gene: TRBV29-1
j_gene: TRBJ1-2
abundance: -
CDR3aa: CSVDRAYGYTF
CDR3nt: TGCAGCGTTGATAGGGCCTATGGCTACACCTTC

d_gene: -
v_gene: TRBV5-4
j_gene: TRBJ2-2
abundance: -
CDR3aa: CASSRGGANTGELFF
CDR3nt: TGTGCCAGCAGCCGTGGCGGCGCGAACACCGGGGAGCTGTTTTTT

d_gene: TRBD1
v_gene: TRBV6-2/TRBV6-3
j_gene: TRBJ2-7
abundance: -
CDR3aa: CASSLGQGPYEQYF
CDR3nt: TGTGCCAGCAGCCTCGGACAGGGACCCTACGAGCAGTACTTC

d_gene: -
v_gene: TRBV6-5
j_gene: TRBJ1-5
abundance: -
CDR3aa: CASRPPGLGNQPQHF
CDR3nt: TGTGCCAGCAGACCTCCGGGACTAGGGAATCAGCCCCAGCATTTT

d_gene: -
v_gene: TRBV27
j_gene: TRBJ2-1
abundance: -
CDR3aa: CASGSSYNEQFF
CDR3nt: TGTGCCAGCGGGAGCTCCTACAATGAGCAGTTCTTC

d_gene: -
v_gene: TRBV7-9
j_gene: TRBJ1-2
abundance: -
CDR3aa: CASTSDGEHYTF
CDR3nt: TGTGCCAGCACCAGCGACGGGGAACACTACACCTTC

d_gene: -
v_gene: TRBV15
j_gene: TRBJ2-3
abundance: -
CDR3aa: CATSRSTDTQYF
CDR3nt: TGTGCCACCAGCAGAAGCACAGATACGCAGTATTTT

d_gene: TRBD2
v_gene: TRBV19
j_gene: TRBJ2-7
abundance: -
CDR3aa: CASSIGRSLAGGPAEQYF
CDR3nt: TGTGCCAGTAGTATCGGCAGAAGCTTAGCGGGGGGGCCGGCCGAGCAGTACTTC

d_gene: -
v_gene: TRBV19
j_gene: TRBJ1-3
abundance: -
CDR3aa: CASSPFGWGSGNTIYF
CDR3nt: TGTGCCAGTAGTCCCTTCGGCTGGGGGTCGGGAAACACCATATATTTT

d_gene: TRBD1
v_gene: TRBV9
j_gene: TRBJ2-5
abundance: -
CDR3aa: CASSLEDRAVETQYF
CDR3nt: TGTGCCAGCAGCTTAGAGGACAGGGCTGTGGAGACCCAGTACTTC

d_gene: -
v_gene: TRBV29-1
j_gene: TRBJ1-1
abundance: -
CDR3aa: CSVARSGTEAFF
CDR3nt: TGCAGCGTTGCCAGGAGTGGGACTGAAGCTTTCTTT

d_gene: -
v_gene: TRBV11-2
j_gene: TRBJ2-5
abundance: -
CDR3aa: CASSLVLETQYF
CDR3nt: TGTGCCAGCAGCTTAGTGTTAGAGACCCAGTACTTC

d_gene: -
v_gene: TRBV18
j_gene: TRBJ2-3
abundance: once
CDR3aa: CASSGLTGPTDTQYF
CDR3nt: TGTGCCAGCTCGGGACTGACAGGGCCCACAGATACGCAGTATTTT

d_gene: -
v_gene: TRBV19
j_gene: TRBJ1-5
abundance: -
CDR3aa: CASSISESNQPQHF
CDR3nt: TGTGCCAGTAGTATAAGTGAGAGCAATCAGCCCCAGCATTTT

d_gene: -
v_gene: TRBV5-1
j_gene: TRBJ2-1
abundance: -
CDR3aa: CASSLERPAYNEQFF
CDR3nt: TGCGCCAGCAGCTTGGAACGGCCAGCCTACAATGAGCAGTTCTTC

d_gene: TRBD2
v_gene: TRBV28
j_gene: TRBJ2-3
abundance: -
CDR3aa: CASRRGSTDTQYF
CDR3nt: TGTGCCAGCAGGCGGGGGAGCACAGATACGCAGTATTTT

d_gene: -
v_gene: TRBV12-5
j_gene: TRBJ1-3
abundance: once
CDR3aa: CASGPSGVVNTIYF
CDR3nt: TGTGCTAGTGGTCCCAGTGGGGTCGTAAACACCATATATTTT

d_gene: TRBD2
v_gene: TRBV2
j_gene: TRBJ2-5
abundance: -
CDR3aa: CASSDSGGGAETQYF
CDR3nt: TGTGCCAGCAGTGATTCGGGCGGGGGGGCTGAGACCCAGTACTTC

d_gene: -
v_gene: TRBV9
j_gene: TRBJ2-6
abundance: -
CDR3aa: CASSPRLTSGANVLTF
CDR3nt: TGTGCCAGCAGCCCCCGTCTCACGTCTGGGGCCAACGTCCTGACTTTC

d_gene: -
v_gene: TRBV13
j_gene: TRBJ1-3
abundance: -
CDR3aa: CASSLSGNTIYF
CDR3nt: TGTGCCAGCAGCTTATCTGGAAACACCATATATTTT

d_gene: TRBD1
v_gene: TRBV11-3
j_gene: TRBJ2-2
abundance: -
CDR3aa: CASSSRIFRDSLPSGELFF
CDR3nt: TGTGCCAGCAGCTCGCGTATCTTTCGGGACAGCCTACCGTCCGGGGAGCTGTTTTTT

d_gene: TRBD2
v_gene: TRBV2
j_gene: TRBJ2-5
abundance: -
CDR3aa: CASSIGGSQETQYF
CDR3nt: TGTGCCAGCAGTATTGGCGGGAGCCAAGAGACCCAGTACTTC

d_gene: -
v_gene: TRBV11-2
j_gene: TRBJ2-1
abundance: -
CDR3aa: CASSLVQGSYNEQFF
CDR3nt: TGTGCCAGCAGCTTAGTTCAGGGGTCCTACAATGAGCAGTTCTTC

d_gene: -
v_gene: TRBV7-2
j_gene: TRBJ1-3
abundance: -
CDR3aa: CASRSGPSSGNTIYF
CDR3nt: TGTGCCAGCAGGTCGGGACCGTCCTCTGGAAACACCATATATTTT

d_gene: TRBD2
v_gene: TRBV19
j_gene: TRBJ2-3
abundance: -
CDR3aa: CASRTSGVRAQYF
CDR3nt: TGTGCCAGTAGGACTAGCGGGGTCCGGGCGCAGTATTTT

d_gene: TRBD2
v_gene: TRBV4-3
j_gene: TRBJ2-1
abundance: -
CDR3aa: CASSHVLAGGYNEQFF
CDR3nt: TGCGCCAGCAGCCATGTACTAGCGGGAGGGTACAATGAGCAGTTCTTC

d_gene: TRBD1
v_gene: TRBV7-2
j_gene: TRBJ1-5
abundance: -
CDR3aa: CASSLEQGIQQPQHF
CDR3nt: TGTGCCAGCAGCTTAGAACAGGGGATCCAACAGCCCCAGCATTTT

d_gene: -
v_gene: TRBV5-6
j_gene: TRBJ2-7
abundance: -
CDR3aa: CASSYPGTYSYEQYF
CDR3nt: TGTGCCAGCAGCTATCCGGGGACCTACTCCTACGAGCAGTACTTC

d_gene: TRBD1
v_gene: TRBV4-3
j_gene: TRBJ2-1
abundance: -
CDR3aa: CASSQAGQGYNEQFF
CDR3nt: TGCGCCAGCAGCCAAGCGGGACAGGGCTACAATGAGCAGTTCTTC

d_gene: TRBD1
v_gene: TRBV5-4
j_gene: TRBJ2-7
abundance: -
CDR3aa: CASSLVGTGVSYEQYF
CDR3nt: TGTGCCAGCAGCTTGGTGGGGACAGGGGTCTCCTACGAGCAGTACTTC

d_gene: -
v_gene: TRBV12-3/TRBV12-4
j_gene: TRBJ1-6
abundance: -
CDR3aa: CASSLGTIHPLHF
CDR3nt: TGTGCCAGCAGTTTGGGGACCATTCACCCCCTCCACTTT

d_gene: -
v_gene: TRBV5-1
j_gene: TRBJ2-3
abundance: -
CDR3aa: CASSPSPIITDTQYF
CDR3nt: TGCGCCAGCAGCCCCTCCCCAATTATCACAGATACGCAGTATTTT

d_gene: TRBD2
v_gene: TRBV7-2
j_gene: TRBJ2-7
abundance: -
CDR3aa: CASSRDLAASYEQYF
CDR3nt: TGTGCCAGCAGCCGGGACCTAGCGGCCTCCTACGAGCAGTACTTC

d_gene: TRBD1
v_gene: TRBV6-5
j_gene: TRBJ1-1
abundance: -
CDR3aa: CASRGQGLVRTEAFF
CDR3nt: TGTGCCAGCAGGGGACAGGGACTGGTCAGGACTGAAGCTTTCTTT

d_gene: -
v_gene: TRBV7-2
j_gene: TRBJ1-1
abundance: -
CDR3aa: CASSPGGTEAFF
CDR3nt: TGTGCCAGCAGCCCAGGCGGCACTGAAGCTTTCTTT

d_gene: -
v_gene: TRBV15
j_gene: TRBJ1-1
abundance: -
CDR3aa: CATSRDGEGLDTEAFF
CDR3nt: TGTGCCACCAGCAGAGATGGAGAGGGATTGGACACTGAAGCTTTCTTT

d_gene: -
v_gene: TRBV9
j_gene: TRBJ1-1
abundance: -
CDR3aa: CASSAQVGNTEAFF
CDR3nt: TGTGCCAGCAGCGCACAGGTAGGGAACACTGAAGCTTTCTTT

d_gene: -
v_gene: TRBV9
j_gene: TRBJ1-1
abundance: -
CDR3aa: CASSVRWGDEAFF
CDR3nt: TGTGCCAGCAGCGTCCGGTGGGGGGATGAAGCTTTCTTT

d_gene: -
v_gene: TRBV4-1
j_gene: TRBJ2-7
abundance: -
CDR3aa: CASSQDLRSEQYF
CDR3nt: TGCGCCAGCAGCCAAGATCTGAGGAGCGAGCAGTACTTC

d_gene: -
v_gene: TRBV7-2
j_gene: TRBJ1-3
abundance: -
CDR3aa: CASSTDRSAGNTIYF
CDR3nt: TGTGCCAGCAGCACAGACAGGTCGGCTGGAAACACCATATATTTT

d_gene: TRBD1
v_gene: TRBV7-2
j_gene: TRBJ1-5
abundance: -
CDR3aa: CASSLADRANQPQHF
CDR3nt: TGTGCCAGCAGCTTAGCGGACAGGGCTAATCAGCCCCAGCATTTT